What follows is one T cell receptor beta chain and its context. TCRdb processed the 5' RACE reads again and assigns one entry to each CDR3 protein, with no DNA. The sample data list some 200,000 distinct CDR3 sequences. Per germline, CDR1 MNHNS and CDR2 SASEGT. The CDR3 runs to 16 residues. The entry originates in a study of monozygotic twins with inflammatory bowel disease. The sample was blood. This chain links TRBV6-1 with TRBJ2-7; with no DNA, the TCRdb D assignment of TRBD1 cannot be verified. The sequence was collected from a human donor with ulcerative colitis or Crohn's disease, or a healthy co-twin of an affected twin (not recorded which). The CDR3 loop reads CASRPHTDRYPYEQYF.